This TCR beta chain was sequenced during a study of cytomegalovirus exposure and HLA in healthy donors. General study findings and limits: In a later analysis, a genetic analysis reported fewer productive-TCR N-insertions in an Asian-associated ancestry cluster than the cohort average. The authors assumed roughly uniform sequencing depth across donors for presence/absence analyses.

The PCR made use of 60 Vbeta and 13 Jbeta primers. Repertoires were generated with immunoSEQ multiplex PCR, while TCRdb's copy carries only in-frame clones and drops some. Here the sample spans about 210,000 clones, 75% to 80% being singletons. The CDR3 totals 19 residues. In the case of this clone: What it binds is unknown.

Sequencing was carried out using PBMCs. This receptor was taken from a male donor in good health and CMV-seronegative. The V call is TRBV21-1, the J call TRBJ2-2; the table calls TRBD1, which could not be checked here. TRBV21-1 represents a pseudogene. CDR3: CASSNGAIRGKANTGELFF. The CDR3 region has the DNA TGTGCCAGCAGCAATGGGGCTATCAGGGGAAAGGCGAACACCGGGGAGCTGTTTTTT.